These T cell receptor beta chains were read from a single sample in a study of control samples from healthy donors and cancer patients. The data were produced by immunoSEQ multiplex PCR, yet TCRdb's version contains in-frame clones alone and is incomplete. The sample yields tens of thousands of clones, 85% to 95% seen once. The sequencing sample was made of blood. The receptors were gathered from a woman younger than 30 in good health. The CDR3 runs from the conserved cysteine through the conserved F or W. D genes are given only for firm matches. Part of the rows lack a size; the others show once, few, many or a class for expanded clones.

>-|TRBV11-2|-|TRBJ1-3
TGTGCCAGCAGCGAGACGAGCTCTGGAAACACCATATATTTT
CASSETSSGNTIYF
>once|TRBV18|TRBD1|TRBJ1-2
TGTGCCAGCTCACCATGGGCCGACAGGGATGGAGGCTACACCTTC
CASSPWADRDGGYTF
>-|TRBV7-9|TRBD1|TRBJ2-6
TGTGCCAGCAGCTCGACAGGGGGAGATTCTGGGGCCAACGTCCTGACTTTC
CASSSTGGDSGANVLTF
>-|TRBV6-6|-|TRBJ1-5
TGTGCCAGCTCAGCGGGGGCTCAGCCCCAGCATTTT
CASSAGAQPQHF
>-|TRBV5-1|-|TRBJ2-5
TGCGCCAGCAGCTTGGTTGGGGCAGTACAAGAGACCCAGTACTTC
CASSLVGAVQETQYF
>-|TRBV6-4|TRBD1|TRBJ2-3
TGTGCCAGCAGTGACGGACAGGGGGCAGATACGCAGTATTTT
CASSDGQGADTQYF
>-|TRBV19|-|TRBJ2-7
TGTGCCAGTAGTATCTCGACAGGAAAGTACGAGCAGTACTTC
CASSISTGKYEQYF
>-|TRBV28|-|TRBJ1-2
TGTGCCAGCAGTTATCTGGGGTACTATGGCTACACCTTC
CASSYLGYYGYTF
>-|TRBV19|-|TRBJ2-3
TGTGCCAGCAGTATTAGGGGCGGAAACACAGATACGCAGTATTTT
CASSIRGGNTDTQYF
>-|TRBV6-1|-|TRBJ2-3
TGTGCCAGCAGTGAAATATCCGATACGCAGTATTTT
CASSEISDTQYF
>-|TRBV7-6|-|TRBJ2-2
TGTGCCAGCAGGGAGTTGGGAGGCACCGGGGAGCTGTTTTTT
CASRELGGTGELFF
>-|TRBV7-2|TRBD2|TRBJ2-1
TGTGCCAGCAGCTTACCAGCGGGAAGTAAGCAGTTCTTC
CASSLPAGSKQFF
>-|TRBV5-4|-|TRBJ2-2
TGTGCCAGCAGCTTAGGAGGGGGCCCCGGGGAGCTGTTTTTT
CASSLGGGPGELFF
>-|TRBV19|TRBD2|TRBJ2-1
TGTGCCAGTAGTATTGGGGGAGGGGTGGATGAGCAGTTCTTC
CASSIGGGVDEQFF
>-|TRBV2|-|TRBJ2-7
TGTGCCAGCGGGATAATCTCCTACGAGCAGTACTTC
CASGIISYEQYF
>-|TRBV24-1|TRBD2|TRBJ2-1
TGTGCCACCAAGGCTACTAGCGGGCACTACAATGAGCAGTTCTTC
CATKATSGHYNEQFF
>-|TRBV5-1|-|TRBJ2-2
TGCGCCAGCAGTAAAGACAGAGGGCAGGCCGGGGAGCTGTTTTTT
CASSKDRGQAGELFF
>-|TRBV4-1|TRBD2|TRBJ2-3
TGCGCCAGCAGCCATGATCCGGGACTAGCGGCCCCAGATACGCAGTATTTT
CASSHDPGLAAPDTQYF
>-|TRBV6-5|-|TRBJ2-3
TGTGCCAGCAGTTTGGGGCCTAGTCGCACAGATACGCAGTATTTT
CASSLGPSRTDTQYF
>-|TRBV19|TRBD1|TRBJ1-1
TGTGCCAGTAAGCTGGGACAGGGGACTGAAGCTTTCTTT
CASKLGQGTEAFF
>-|TRBV29-1|TRBD1|TRBJ1-1
TGCAGCGTTGCCCTAGGACAGGGAACTGAAGCTTTCTTT
CSVALGQGTEAFF
>-|TRBV27|TRBD1|TRBJ2-7
TGTGCCAGTCACAGAGGACAGGGGCCTCGAGCCTACGAGCAGTACTTC
CASHRGQGPRAYEQYF
>-|TRBV28|TRBD1|TRBJ1-1
TGTGCCTCCATTCGCGGGACAGGGGGCACTGAAGCTTTCTTT
CASIRGTGGTEAFF
>-|TRBV9|TRBD2|TRBJ2-1
TGTGCCAGCAGCGTTGGAGTGGCTAGCGGCTACAATGAGCAGTTCTTC
CASSVGVASGYNEQFF
>-|TRBV20-1|-|TRBJ1-2
TGCAGTGCCCCCCGGGACTATGGCTACACCTTC
CSAPRDYGYTF
>-|TRBV28|TRBD2|TRBJ2-1
TGTGCCAGCAGCACGGGGGGGCCTTACAATGAGCAGTTCTTC
CASSTGGPYNEQFF
>-|TRBV5-5|-|TRBJ2-1
TGTGCCAGCAGCTTGGTTTCCTCTAGCTTAATTGAGCAGTTCTTC
CASSLVSSSLIEQFF
>-|TRBV28|TRBD2|TRBJ2-3
TGTGCCAGCAGTTTGTTAGCGGGATTCACAGATACGCAGTATTTT
CASSLLAGFTDTQYF
>-|TRBV7-2|-|TRBJ2-2
TGTGCCAGCAGCGGGCTTTACACCGGGGAGCTGTTTTTT
CASSGLYTGELFF
>-|TRBV10-1|-|TRBJ2-1
TGCGCCAGCAGGAGAGCCGGGACACCTTACAATGAGCAGTTCTTC
CASRRAGTPYNEQFF
>-|TRBV18|-|TRBJ1-1
TGTGCCAGCTCCCCAACGTATCCTCCGGGGAACACTGAAGCTTTCTTT
CASSPTYPPGNTEAFF
>once|TRBV7-9|-|TRBJ1-3
TGTGCCAGCAGCTTAACCCAGGGTGGATCTGGAAACACCATATATTTT
CASSLTQGGSGNTIYF
>-|TRBV27|TRBD1|TRBJ2-7
TGTGCCAGCAGTTTAGTCACAGGGGGCCACGAGCAGTACTTC
CASSLVTGGHEQYF
>-|TRBV12-3/TRBV12-4|TRBD2|TRBJ2-3
TGTGCCAGCAGTTACACTAGCGGACTGCAGTATTTT
CASSYTSGLQYF
>-|TRBV7-9|TRBD2|TRBJ2-1
TGTGCCAGCAGCTCTAAACTCGGGACTAGTTTTATCCACAATGAGCAGTTCTTC
CASSSKLGTSFIHNEQFF
>-|TRBV6-2/TRBV6-3|-|TRBJ1-3
TGTGCCAGCAGCTTCCTTTTGGGTAATTCTGGAAACACCATATATTTT
CASSFLLGNSGNTIYF
>-|TRBV5-1|-|TRBJ1-2
TGCGCCAGCAGCTTGGCCCCCGTAACCTATGGCTACACCTTC
CASSLAPVTYGYTF
>-|TRBV5-8|TRBD1|TRBJ2-5
TGTGCCAGCAGCCTTCGACAGGGGGAGACCCAGTACTTC
CASSLRQGETQYF
>-|TRBV9|TRBD1|TRBJ1-3
TGTGCCAGCAGCCTCGGACAGGCTCGTATCATAGGAAACACCATATATTTT
CASSLGQARIIGNTIYF
>-|TRBV7-9|TRBD1|TRBJ1-6
TGTGCCAGCAGCACGGGACAGCTAAATTCACCCCTCCACTTT
CASSTGQLNSPLHF
>-|TRBV27|-|TRBJ1-1
TGTGCCAGCAGTTCCCTCGGACGGGCGAACACTGAAGCTTTCTTT
CASSSLGRANTEAFF
>-|TRBV3-1/TRBV3-2|-|TRBJ1-1
TGTGCCAGCAGCCCCATTTCCGGGCAAGCTTTCTTT
CASSPISGQAFF